Listed below are T cell receptor beta chains from one sample, sequenced in a study of T-cell reconstitution after alpha-beta-depleted transplantation in children. TCRdb analysed the PCR reads with MiXCR anew, one entry per CDR3 protein. The sample has almost 600,000 distinct CDR3 sequences, 25% to 30% seen once. The specimen was PBMCs, collected before TCRalphabeta/CD19-depleted stem cell transplant. These receptors all stem from a boy less than two years old with Wiskott-Aldrich syndrome, due to receive a stem cell transplant. The CDR3 runs from the conserved cysteine through the conserved F or W. A D gene is named only where the DNA matches it firmly. Some rows mark clone size as missing; the rest say once, few, many or name a class of expanded clone.

11,TRBV7-2,NA,TRBJ1-1,few,TGTGCCAGCAGCTTAAGGGCGGAAGCTTTCTTT,CASSLRAEAFF
14,TRBV5-1,TRBD1,TRBJ1-2,NA,TGCGCCAGCAGCTTGGGGACAGGGTCCTATGGCTACACCTTC,CASSLGTGSYGYTF
15,TRBV6-1,TRBD2,TRBJ2-3,NA,TGTGCCAGCAGCCCCCTAGCGGGGAGTCCAGATACGCAGTATTTT,CASSPLAGSPDTQYF
16,TRBV10-3,NA,TRBJ2-2,few,TGTGCCATCAGTGGCAGAGGACACCCGAACACCGGGGAGCTGTTTTTT,CAISGRGHPNTGELFF
14,TRBV10-3,TRBD2,TRBJ2-3,few,TGTGCCATCAGGCGGGAGGGCCCCACAGATACGCAGTATTTT,CAIRREGPTDTQYF
14,TRBV5-1,TRBD2,TRBJ2-7,few,TGCGCCAGCAGCTGGGGGCTAGCGGGTTACGAGCAGTACTTC,CASSWGLAGYEQYF
13,TRBV12-3/TRBV12-4,TRBD1,TRBJ1-1,NA,TGTGCCAGCAGTCAACAGGGGAGCACTGAAGCTTTCTTT,CASSQQGSTEAFF
16,TRBV5-1,NA,TRBJ1-3,NA,TGCGCCAGCAGCACCCTGGCCCCTCACTCTGGAAACACCATATATTTT,CASSTLAPHSGNTIYF
15,TRBV5-6,NA,TRBJ1-5,few,TGTGCCAGCAGCTTGTGGCAGGGAGACGGTCAGCCCCAGCATTTT,CASSLWQGDGQPQHF
15,TRBV12-3/TRBV12-4,NA,TRBJ1-2,NA,TGTGCCAGCAGTTTAGCCGGAGGGTCCAACTATGGCTACACCTTC,CASSLAGGSNYGYTF
17,TRBV7-2,TRBD2,TRBJ2-2,few,TGTGCCAGCAGCTTAGTTGTCAGCGGGAGCAACACCGGGGAGCTGTTTTTT,CASSLVVSGSNTGELFF
15,TRBV10-3,NA,TRBJ2-2,once,TGTGCCATCAGTGCGGGGACTGGAAACACCGGGGAGCTGTTTTTT,CAISAGTGNTGELFF
15,TRBV7-8,NA,TRBJ1-5,NA,TGTGCCAGCAGCTCCTACAGGTATAGCAATCAGCCCCAGCATTTT,CASSSYRYSNQPQHF